This is a list of T cell receptor beta chains from one sample in a study of T cell changes during pregnancy in multiple sclerosis. The assay was immunoSEQ multiplex PCR, and TCRdb's table has in-frame clones only and misses some. This sample yields about 26,000 clones, of which 75% to 90% are seen a single time; roughly 15% belongs to the top ten. Material: CD8+ T cells from peripheral blood mononuclear cells, obtained in the second trimester of pregnancy. These receptors all stem from a female donor with multiple sclerosis, enrolled in a pregnancy study. Both conserved end residues are part of each CDR3. The D gene is left open where the match is weak. Only some rows state a clone size, as once, few, many or a class for expanded clones.

V gene	J gene	clone size	D gene	CDR3 protein	CDR3 DNA
TRBV5-1	TRBJ2-5	-	-	CASSFVWGLEETQYF	TGCGCCAGCAGCTTTGTTTGGGGGCTTGAAGAGACCCAGTACTTC
TRBV19	TRBJ1-2	-	-	CASSIVSANYGYTF	TGTGCCAGTAGTATTGTGTCAGCTAACTATGGCTACACCTTC
TRBV4-1	TRBJ2-1	-	TRBD2	CASSPYTSGTYNEQFF	TGCGCCAGCAGCCCCTATACTAGCGGAACCTACAATGAGCAGTTCTTC
TRBV7-2	TRBJ2-5	-	-	CASSPGGEPQETQYF	TGTGCCAGCAGCCCCGGCGGGGAGCCCCAAGAGACCCAGTACTTC
TRBV5-1	TRBJ2-1	-	TRBD1	CASSQTGTGTGGPNEQFF	TGCGCCAGCAGCCAGACCGGTACCGGGACAGGGGGTCCCAATGAGCAGTTCTTC
TRBV7-9	TRBJ2-3	-	TRBD2	CASSLIGTSGPPQYF	TGTGCCAGCAGCTTAATCGGGACTAGCGGGCCCCCCCAGTATTTT
TRBV19	TRBJ2-7	-	TRBD1	CASSIGSRGLIEQYF	TGTGCCAGTAGTATTGGGAGCAGGGGGCTCATCGAGCAGTACTTC
TRBV28	TRBJ1-2	-	TRBD1	CASRDTGENGYTF	TGTGCCAGCAGGGACACAGGGGAGAATGGCTACACCTTC
TRBV7-2	TRBJ2-3	-	-	CASSLDTVVATDTQYF	TGTGCCAGCAGCTTAGATACTGTTGTAGCCACAGATACGCAGTATTTT
TRBV30	TRBJ2-1	-	-	CAWSVEGSSYNEQFF	TGTGCCTGGAGTGTAGAAGGGAGCTCCTACAATGAGCAGTTCTTC
TRBV18	TRBJ2-7	-	TRBD1	CASSPGQGIHEQYF	TGTGCCAGCTCGCCGGGACAGGGGATCCACGAGCAGTACTTC
TRBV23-1	TRBJ2-1	-	TRBD1	CASSQSRKSGGRFF	TGCGCCAGCAGTCAATCGAGAAAATCAGGGGGACGGTTCTTC
TRBV30	TRBJ1-2	-	-	CAWSVTQGGDGYTF	TGTGCCTGGAGTGTAACGCAAGGGGGTGATGGCTACACCTTC
TRBV13	TRBJ1-2	few	-	CASSLGSGGYGYTF	TGTGCCAGCAGCTTAGGTAGCGGAGGCTATGGCTACACCTTC
TRBV28	TRBJ2-1	-	TRBD2	CASGLPGGSYNEQFF	TGTGCCAGCGGTCTCCCGGGGGGCTCCTACAATGAGCAGTTCTTC
TRBV9	TRBJ1-2	-	-	CASSGNRYGYTF	TGTGCCAGCAGCGGAAACAGATATGGCTACACCTTC
TRBV5-1	TRBJ1-3	-	-	CASSFDPGTTGNTIYF	TGCGCCAGCAGCTTTGACCCGGGAACGACAGGAAACACCATATATTTT
TRBV4-3	TRBJ2-7	-	TRBD1	CASSPGQGTLSEQYF	TGCGCCAGCAGCCCGGGACAGGGTACCCTCTCCGAGCAGTACTTC
TRBV2	TRBJ2-7	-	-	CASTDSELEEQYF	TGTGCCAGCACTGACAGCGAGCTGGAGGAGCAGTACTTC